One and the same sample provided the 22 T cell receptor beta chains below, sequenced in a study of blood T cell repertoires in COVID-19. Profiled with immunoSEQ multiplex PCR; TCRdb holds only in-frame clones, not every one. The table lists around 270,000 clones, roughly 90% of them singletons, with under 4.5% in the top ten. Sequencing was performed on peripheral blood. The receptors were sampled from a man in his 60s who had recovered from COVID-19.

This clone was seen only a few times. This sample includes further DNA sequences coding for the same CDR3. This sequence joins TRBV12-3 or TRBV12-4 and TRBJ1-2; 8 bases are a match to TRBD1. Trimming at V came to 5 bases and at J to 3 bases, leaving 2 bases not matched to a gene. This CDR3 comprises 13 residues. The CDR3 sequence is CASSGQGYYGYTF. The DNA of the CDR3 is TGTGCCAGCAGTGGACAGGGCTACTATGGCTACACCTTC.

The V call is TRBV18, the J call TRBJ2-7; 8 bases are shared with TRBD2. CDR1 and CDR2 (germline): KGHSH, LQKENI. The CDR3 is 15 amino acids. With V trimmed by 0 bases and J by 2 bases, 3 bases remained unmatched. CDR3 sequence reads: CASSPPASGPYEQYF. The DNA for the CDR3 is TGTGCCAGCTCACCACCGGCTAGCGGGCCCTACGAGCAGTACTTC.

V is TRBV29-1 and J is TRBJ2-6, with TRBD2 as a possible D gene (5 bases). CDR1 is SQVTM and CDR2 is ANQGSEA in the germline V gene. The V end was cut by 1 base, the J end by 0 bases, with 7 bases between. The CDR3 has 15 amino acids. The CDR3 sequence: CSVEGEGSGANVLTF. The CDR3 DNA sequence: TGCAGCGTTGAAGGTGAGGGCTCTGGGGCCAACGTCCTGACTTTC. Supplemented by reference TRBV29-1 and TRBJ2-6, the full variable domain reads SAVISQKPSRDICQRGTSLTIQCQVDSQVTMMFWYRQQPGQSLTLIATANQGSEATYESGFVIDKFPISRPNLTFSTLTVSNMSPEDSSIYLCSVEGEGSGANVLTFGAGSRLTVL.

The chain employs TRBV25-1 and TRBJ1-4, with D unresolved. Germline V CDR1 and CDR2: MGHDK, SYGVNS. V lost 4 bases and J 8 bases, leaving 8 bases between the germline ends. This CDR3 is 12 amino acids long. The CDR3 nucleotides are TGTGCCAGCAGTGCAGGAAAGGAAAAACTGTTTTTT. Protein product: CASSAGKEKLFF. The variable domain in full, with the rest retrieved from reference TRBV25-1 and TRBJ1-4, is EADIYQTPRYLVIGTGKKITLECSQTMGHDKMYWYQQDPGMELHLIHYSYGVNSTEKGDLSSESTVSRIRTEHFPLTLESARPSHTSQYLCASSAGKEKLFFGSGTQLSVL.

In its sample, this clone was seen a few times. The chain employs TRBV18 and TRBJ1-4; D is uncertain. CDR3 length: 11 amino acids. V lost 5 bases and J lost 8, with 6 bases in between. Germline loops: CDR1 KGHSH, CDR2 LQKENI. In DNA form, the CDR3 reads TGTGCCAGCTCAGGGGAGGAAAAACTGTTTTTT. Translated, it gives CASSGEEKLFF.

CDR3 protein: CASSSFGSTYNEQFF. The CDR3 nucleotides read TGTGCCAGTAGTAGTTTCGGGAGTACCTACAATGAGCAGTTCTTC. J is TRBJ2-1 and V is TRBV19; TRBD2 is a possible D gene (6 bases). Trimming pared 4 bases from V and 2 bases from J, leaving 12 bases between. Looked up from germline, CDR1 is LNHDA and CDR2 is SQIVND (reference sequence). The CDR3 length is 15 residues.

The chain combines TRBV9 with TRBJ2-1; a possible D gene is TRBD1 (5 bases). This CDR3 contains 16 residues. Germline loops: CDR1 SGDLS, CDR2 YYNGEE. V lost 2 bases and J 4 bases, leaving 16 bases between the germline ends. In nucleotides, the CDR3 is TGTGCCAGCAGCGTGACCCAGGGATATACGTACAATGAGCAGTTCTTC. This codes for CASSVTQGYTYNEQFF. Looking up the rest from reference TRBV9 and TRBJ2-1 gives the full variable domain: DSGVTQTPKHLITATGQRVTLRCSPRSGDLSVYWYQQSLDQGLQFLIQYYNGEERAKGNILERFSAQQFPDLHSELNLSSLELGDSALYFCASSVTQGYTYNEQFFGPGTRLTVL.

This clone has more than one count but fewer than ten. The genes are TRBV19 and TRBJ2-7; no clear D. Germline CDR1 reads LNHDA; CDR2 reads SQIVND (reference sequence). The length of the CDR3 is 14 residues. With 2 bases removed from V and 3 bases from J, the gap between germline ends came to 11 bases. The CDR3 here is CASSINSQSYEQYF. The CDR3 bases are TGTGCCAGTAGTATAAACAGCCAAAGCTACGAGCAGTACTTC.

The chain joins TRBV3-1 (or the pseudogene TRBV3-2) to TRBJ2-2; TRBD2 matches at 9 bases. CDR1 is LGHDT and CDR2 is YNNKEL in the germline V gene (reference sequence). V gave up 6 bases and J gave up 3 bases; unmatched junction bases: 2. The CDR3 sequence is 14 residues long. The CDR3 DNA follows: TGTGCCAGCAGGCGGGGGGGCGACACCGGGGAGCTGTTTTTT. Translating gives CASRRGGDTGELFF.

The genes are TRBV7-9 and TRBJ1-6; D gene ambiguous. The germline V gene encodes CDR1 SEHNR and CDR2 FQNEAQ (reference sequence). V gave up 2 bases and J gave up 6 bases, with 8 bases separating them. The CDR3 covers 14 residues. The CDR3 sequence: CASSLPGGNSPLHF. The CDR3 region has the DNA TGTGCCAGCAGCTTACCAGGAGGTAATTCACCCCTCCACTTT.

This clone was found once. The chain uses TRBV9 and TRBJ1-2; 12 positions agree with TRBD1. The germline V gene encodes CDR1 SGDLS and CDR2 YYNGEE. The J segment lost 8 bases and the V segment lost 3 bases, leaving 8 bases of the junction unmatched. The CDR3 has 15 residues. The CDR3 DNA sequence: TGTGCCAGCAGCGGAAGTCCCGGGACAGGGGGCGGCTACACCTTC. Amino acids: CASSGSPGTGGGYTF.

Written as DNA, the CDR3 is TGTGCCAGCAGCTCCCTTCTTTCCGGCACCGGGGAGCTGTTTTTT. Amino acids: CASSSLLSGTGELFF. The rearrangement links TRBV14 to TRBJ2-2; D unclear. This CDR3 contains 15 residues. Germline loops: CDR1 SGHDN, CDR2 FVKESK. Trimming stripped 5 bases from V and 4 bases from J, with 14 bases between.

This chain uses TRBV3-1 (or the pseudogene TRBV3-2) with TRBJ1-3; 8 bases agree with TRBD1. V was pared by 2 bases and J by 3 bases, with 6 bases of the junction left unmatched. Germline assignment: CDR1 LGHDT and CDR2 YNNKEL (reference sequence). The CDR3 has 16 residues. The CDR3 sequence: CASSQTQGAYGNTIYF. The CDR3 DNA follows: TGTGCCAGCAGCCAAACCCAGGGGGCGTATGGAAACACCATATATTTT.

Here the CDR3 reads CASSEGRDRGFKREQFF. CDR3 nucleotides: TGTGCCAGCAGTGAGGGGAGGGACAGGGGCTTTAAGCGGGAGCAGTTCTTC. The gene calls are TRBV25-1 and TRBJ2-1; TRBD1 matches 10 bases. Trimming removed 3 bases from V and 10 bases from J; junction bases left unmatched: 15. This CDR3 is 17 amino acids long. Germline V CDR1 and CDR2: MGHDK, SYGVNS.

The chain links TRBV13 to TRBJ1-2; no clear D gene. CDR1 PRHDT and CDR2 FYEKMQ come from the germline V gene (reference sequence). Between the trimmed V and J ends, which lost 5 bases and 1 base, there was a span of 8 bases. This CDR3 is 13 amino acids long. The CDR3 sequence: CASSRQNNYGYTF. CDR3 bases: TGTGCCAGCAGCCGTCAGAATAACTATGGCTACACCTTC.

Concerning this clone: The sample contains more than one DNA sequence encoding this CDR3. CDR3 bases: TGTGCCAGCAGCAGGGACAGGGATGAAAAACTGTTTTTT. The encoded protein is CASSRDRDEKLFF. This chain links TRBV6-4 with TRBJ1-4; 9 bases match TRBD1. Germline loops: CDR1 MRHNA, CDR2 SNTAGT. This CDR3 has 13 amino acids. The junction had 2 bases not matched to a gene; V was cut back by 6 bases and J by 6 bases.

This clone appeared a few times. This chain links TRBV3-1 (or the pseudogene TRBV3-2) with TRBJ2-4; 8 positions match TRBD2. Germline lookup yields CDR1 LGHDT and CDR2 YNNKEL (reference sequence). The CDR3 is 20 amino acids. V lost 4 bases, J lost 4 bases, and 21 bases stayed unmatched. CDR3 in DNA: TGTGCCAGCAGCCCCCTTTGGAGGGGGTCTGGCGGGGGGATTAAAAACATTCAGTACTTC. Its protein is CASSPLWRGSGGGIKNIQYF.

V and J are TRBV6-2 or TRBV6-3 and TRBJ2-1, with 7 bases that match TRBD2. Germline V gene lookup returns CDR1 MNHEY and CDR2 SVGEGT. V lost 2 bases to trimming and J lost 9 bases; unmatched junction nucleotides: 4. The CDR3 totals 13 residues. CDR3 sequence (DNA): TGTGCCAGCAGTTACAGTCCTAGCGGTGAGCAGTTCTTC. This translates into CASSYSPSGEQFF.

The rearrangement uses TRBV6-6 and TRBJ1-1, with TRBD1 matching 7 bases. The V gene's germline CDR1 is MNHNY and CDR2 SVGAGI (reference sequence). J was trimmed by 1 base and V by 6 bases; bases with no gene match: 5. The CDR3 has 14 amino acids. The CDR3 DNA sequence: TGTGCCAGCAGGCCACGACAGGGGAACACTGAAGCTTTCTTT. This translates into CASRPRQGNTEAFF.

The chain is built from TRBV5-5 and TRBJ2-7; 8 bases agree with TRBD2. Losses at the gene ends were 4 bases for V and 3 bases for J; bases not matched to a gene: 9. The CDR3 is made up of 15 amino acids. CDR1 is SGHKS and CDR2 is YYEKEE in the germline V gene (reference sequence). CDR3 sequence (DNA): TGTGCCAGCAGCCCGGGACGGGGGGGCCTCTACGAGCAGTACTTC. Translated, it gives CASSPGRGGLYEQYF. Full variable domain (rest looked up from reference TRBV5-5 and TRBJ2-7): DAGVTQSPTHLIKTRGQQVTLRCSPISGHKSVSWYQQVLGQGPQFIFQYYEKEERGRGNFPDRFSARQFPNYSSELNVNALLLGDSALYLCASSPGRGGLYEQYFGPGTRLTVT.

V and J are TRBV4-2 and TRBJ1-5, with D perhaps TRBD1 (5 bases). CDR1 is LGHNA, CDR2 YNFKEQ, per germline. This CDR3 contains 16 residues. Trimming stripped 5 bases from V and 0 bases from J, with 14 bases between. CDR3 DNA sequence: TGTGCCAGCAGCAAACGCCGGACACCTAGCAATCAGCCCCAGCATTTT. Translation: CASSKRRTPSNQPQHF.

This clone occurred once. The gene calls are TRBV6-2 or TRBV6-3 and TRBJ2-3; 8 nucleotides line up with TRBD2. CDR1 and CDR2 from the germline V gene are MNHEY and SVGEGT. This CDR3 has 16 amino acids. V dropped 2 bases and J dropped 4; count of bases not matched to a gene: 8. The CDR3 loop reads CASSYQRRGAADTQYF. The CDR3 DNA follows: TGTGCCAGCAGTTACCAGCGGCGGGGGGCAGCAGATACGCAGTATTTT.